This T cell receptor (beta chain) stems from a study of control samples from healthy donors and cancer patients (dated by TCRdb to the early 2020s). To prepare the library, the immunoSEQ multiplex PCR assay was applied. TCRdb mirrors the immuneACCESS table, restricted to in-frame sequences. Some clones are absent from its copies; in checked studies, under half trace to an unresolved V gene, and the reason for the others is unknown. Across this sample there are 130,000 to 150,000 clones, with 75% to 95% seen only once. Of the sample, about 3% falls within the top ten clones. Including the terminal cysteine and phenylalanine, the CDR3 comprises 15 residues. Only CDR3 DNA is held: 45 bases, read in frame from base 1. Via the germline V gene, CDR1 is SGHRS and CDR2 YFSETQ. For this chain, trimming is 4 bases at the V end and 0 bases at the J end, and the number of junction bases without a gene match is 2.

Regarding this clone: Its antigen is still unknown. No much larger clone exists at a distance of one base, and base qualities are not known.

Recombination linked TRBV5-1 to TRBJ2-2; 8 junctional bases match TRBD2. The material sequenced was blood. This clonotype was sampled from a man aged 30 to 39 in good health. The DNA sequence reads TGCGCCAGCAGCCGCGGGGGGACGAACACCGGGGAGCTGTTTTTT. The resulting protein is CASSRGGTNTGELFF.